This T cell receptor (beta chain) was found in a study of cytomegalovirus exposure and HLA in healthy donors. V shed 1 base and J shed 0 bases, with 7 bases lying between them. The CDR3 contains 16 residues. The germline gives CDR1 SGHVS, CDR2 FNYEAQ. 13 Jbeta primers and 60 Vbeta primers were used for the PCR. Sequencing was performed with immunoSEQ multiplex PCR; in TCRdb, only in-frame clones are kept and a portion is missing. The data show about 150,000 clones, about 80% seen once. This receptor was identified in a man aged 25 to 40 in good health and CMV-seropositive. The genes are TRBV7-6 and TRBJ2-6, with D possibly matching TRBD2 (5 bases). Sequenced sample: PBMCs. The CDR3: CASSLGGFSGANVLTF. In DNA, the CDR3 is TGTGCCAGCAGCTTAGGAGGGTTCTCTGGGGCCAACGTCCTGACTTTC.